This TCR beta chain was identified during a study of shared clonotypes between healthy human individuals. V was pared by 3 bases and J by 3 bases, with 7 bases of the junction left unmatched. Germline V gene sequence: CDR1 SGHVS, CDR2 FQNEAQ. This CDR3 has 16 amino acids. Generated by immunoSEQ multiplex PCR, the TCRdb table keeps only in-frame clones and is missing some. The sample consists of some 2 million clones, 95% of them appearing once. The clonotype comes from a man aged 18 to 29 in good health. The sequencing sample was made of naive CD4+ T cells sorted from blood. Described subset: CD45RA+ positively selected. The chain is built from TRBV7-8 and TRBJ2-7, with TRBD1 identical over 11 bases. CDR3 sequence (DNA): TGTGCCAGCAGCTTTAAGGACAGGGGGCGCTTCTACGAGCAGTACTTC. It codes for CASSFKDRGRFYEQYF. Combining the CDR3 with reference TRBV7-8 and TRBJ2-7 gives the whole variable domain GAGVSQSPRYKVAKRGQDVALRCDPISGHVSLFWYQQALGQGPEFLTYFQNEAQLDKSGLPSDRFFAERPEGSVSTLKIQRTQQEDSAVYLCASSFKDRGRFYEQYFGPGTRLTVT.